This TCR beta chain was identified during a study of radiotherapy plus CTLA-4 blockade in lung cancer. CTLA-4 blockade using ipilimumab, together with focal radiation, was received by patients with chemo-refractory metastatic non-small-cell lung cancer. Details on this clone: What it binds is unknown.

Sequencing used immunoSEQ multiplex PCR; TCRdb keeps in-frame clones, though not all of them. Among 26,000 or so clones listed, around 80% were seen once. CDR3 length: 14 residues. CDR1 is LNHNV and CDR2 is YYDKDF in the germline V gene (reference sequence). Germline trimming cut 8 bases from V and 4 bases from J; bases unmatched to any gene: 5. Study observations and caveats: Early shifts in blood T cell clones, with interferon-beta, reportedly predicted response best. Following radiotherapy plus ipilimumab, tumor-derived TCR clones expanded in the blood.

This clonotype originated in a human donor with non-small cell lung cancer that progressed on radiotherapy plus ipilimumab. The chain couples TRBV15 to TRBJ2-3; 11 bases match TRBD2. Sequenced here: peripheral blood, sampled from a patient treated with radiotherapy plus ipilimumab. The CDR3 protein is CATSGTSGADTQYF. CDR3 DNA sequence: TGTGCCACCTCGGGGACTAGCGGTGCAGATACGCAGTATTTT.